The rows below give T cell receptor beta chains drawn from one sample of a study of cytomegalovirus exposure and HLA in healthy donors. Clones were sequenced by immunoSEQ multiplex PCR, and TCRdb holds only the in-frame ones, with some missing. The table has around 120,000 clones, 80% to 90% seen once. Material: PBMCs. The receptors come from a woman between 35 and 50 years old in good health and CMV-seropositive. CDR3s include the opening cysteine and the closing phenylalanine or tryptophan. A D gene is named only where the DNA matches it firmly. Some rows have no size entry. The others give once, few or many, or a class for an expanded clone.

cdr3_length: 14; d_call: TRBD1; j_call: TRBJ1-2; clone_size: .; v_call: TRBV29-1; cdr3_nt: TGCAGCGTTAGACAGGGTACGACTAACTATGGCTACACCTTC; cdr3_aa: CSVRQGTTNYGYTF
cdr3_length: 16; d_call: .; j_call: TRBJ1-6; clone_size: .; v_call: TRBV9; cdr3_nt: TGTGCCAGCAGTTGGGACTTACGGGCCTATAATTCACCCCTCCACTTT; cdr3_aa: CASSWDLRAYNSPLHF
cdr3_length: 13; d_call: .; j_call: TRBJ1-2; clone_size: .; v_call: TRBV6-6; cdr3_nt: TGTGCCAGCAGTTACAAGGGAGACTATGGCTACACCTTC; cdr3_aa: CASSYKGDYGYTF
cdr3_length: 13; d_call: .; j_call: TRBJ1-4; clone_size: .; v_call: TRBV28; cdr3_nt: TGTGCCAGCAGCAGGGGAGAAGGTGAAAAACTGTTTTTT; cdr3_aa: CASSRGEGEKLFF
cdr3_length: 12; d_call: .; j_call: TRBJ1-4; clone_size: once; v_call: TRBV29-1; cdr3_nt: TGCAGCGTTGGGGGGCGGAATGAAAAACTGTTTTTT; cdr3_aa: CSVGGRNEKLFF
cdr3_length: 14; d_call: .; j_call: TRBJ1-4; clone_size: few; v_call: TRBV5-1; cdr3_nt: TGCGCCAGCAGCTTGGGGGAGGTTGGTGAAAAACTGTTTTTT; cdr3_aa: CASSLGEVGEKLFF
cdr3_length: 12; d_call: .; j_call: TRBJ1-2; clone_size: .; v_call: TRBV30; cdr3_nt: TGTGCCGGCGGGCGGGGAGATAACGGCTACACCTTC; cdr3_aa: CAGGRGDNGYTF
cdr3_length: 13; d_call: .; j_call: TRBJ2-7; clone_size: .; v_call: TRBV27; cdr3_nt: TGTGCCAGCAGTGCCGACAGGTCCTACGAGCAGTACTTC; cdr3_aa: CASSADRSYEQYF
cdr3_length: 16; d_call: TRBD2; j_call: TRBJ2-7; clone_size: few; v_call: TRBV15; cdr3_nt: TGTGCCACCAGCAGTACAAATAGCGGGAGCCACTACGAGCAGTACTTC; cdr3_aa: CATSSTNSGSHYEQYF
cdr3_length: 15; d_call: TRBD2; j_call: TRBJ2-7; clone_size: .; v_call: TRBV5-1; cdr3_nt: TGCGCCAGCAGCAAGGGACTAGCGGGAGCGGAGGAGCAGTACTTC; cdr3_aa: CASSKGLAGAEEQYF
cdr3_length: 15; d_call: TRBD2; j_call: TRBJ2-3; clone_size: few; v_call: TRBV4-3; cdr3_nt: TGCGCCAGCAGCCCCCTGCTAGCGGTTTCAGATACGCAGTATTTT; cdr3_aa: CASSPLLAVSDTQYF
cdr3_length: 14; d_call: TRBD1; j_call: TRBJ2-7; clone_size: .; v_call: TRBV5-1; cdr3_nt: TGCGCCAGCAGCTTAGGGGACAGCTCCTACGAGCAGTACTTC; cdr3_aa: CASSLGDSSYEQYF
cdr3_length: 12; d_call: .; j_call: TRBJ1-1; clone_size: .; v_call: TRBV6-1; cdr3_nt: TGTGCCAGCAGTCAGGTGAGGGCTGAAGCTTTCTTT; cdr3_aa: CASSQVRAEAFF
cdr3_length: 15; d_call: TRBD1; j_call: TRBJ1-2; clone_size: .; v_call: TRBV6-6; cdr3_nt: TGTGCCAGCAGTTCTAACAGGGGGGTGAACTATGGCTACACCTTC; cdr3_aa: CASSSNRGVNYGYTF
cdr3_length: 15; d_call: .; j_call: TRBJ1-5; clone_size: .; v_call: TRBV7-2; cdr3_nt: TGTGCCAGCAGCTTAGGCGGCCTTAGCAATCAGCCCCAGCATTTT; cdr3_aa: CASSLGGLSNQPQHF
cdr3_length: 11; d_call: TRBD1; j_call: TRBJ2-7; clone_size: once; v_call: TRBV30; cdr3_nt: TGTGCCCGGGGACAGGGGGACGAGCAGTACTTC; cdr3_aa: CARGQGDEQYF
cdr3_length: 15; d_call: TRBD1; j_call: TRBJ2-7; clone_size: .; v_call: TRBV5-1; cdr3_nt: TGCGCCAGCAGCCTAAGACAGGGGGCCACCTACGAGCAGTACTTC; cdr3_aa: CASSLRQGATYEQYF
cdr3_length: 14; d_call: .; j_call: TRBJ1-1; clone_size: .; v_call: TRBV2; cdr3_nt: TGTGCCAGCGTAGAAGAGGGTATGAACACTGAAGCTTTCTTT; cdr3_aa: CASVEEGMNTEAFF
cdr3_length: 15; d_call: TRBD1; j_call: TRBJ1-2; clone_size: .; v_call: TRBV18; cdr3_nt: TGTGCCAGCTCACCTTCCGGGACAGGGGGCTATGGCTACACCTTC; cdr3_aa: CASSPSGTGGYGYTF
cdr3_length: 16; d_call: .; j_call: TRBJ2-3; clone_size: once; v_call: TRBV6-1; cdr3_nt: TGTGCCAGCAGTGAAGGGGCTTTGGGGCACACAGATACGCAGTATTTT; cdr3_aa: CASSEGALGHTDTQYF
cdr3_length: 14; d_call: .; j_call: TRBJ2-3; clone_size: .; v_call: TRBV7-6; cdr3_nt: TGTGCCAGCAGCTCCCCTAGCGGCACAGATACGCAGTATTTT; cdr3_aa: CASSSPSGTDTQYF
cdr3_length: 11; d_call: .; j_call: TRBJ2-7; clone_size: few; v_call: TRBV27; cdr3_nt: TGTGCCAGCAGTTCCTACTACGAGCAGTACTTC; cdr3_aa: CASSSYYEQYF
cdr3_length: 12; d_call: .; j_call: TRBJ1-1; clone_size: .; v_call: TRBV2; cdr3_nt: TGTGCCAGCACAGGGGAGAGCACTGAAGCTTTCTTT; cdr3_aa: CASTGESTEAFF
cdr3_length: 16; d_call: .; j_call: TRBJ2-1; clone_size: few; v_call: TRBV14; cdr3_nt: TGTGCCAGCAGCCAATTTCACGGAGGATCCTACAATGAGCAGTTCTTC; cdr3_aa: CASSQFHGGSYNEQFF
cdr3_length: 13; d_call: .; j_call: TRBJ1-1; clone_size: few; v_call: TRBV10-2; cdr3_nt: TGCGCCAGCAGTGGTACAGGGACGTTAGAAGCTTTCTTT; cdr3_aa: CASSGTGTLEAFF
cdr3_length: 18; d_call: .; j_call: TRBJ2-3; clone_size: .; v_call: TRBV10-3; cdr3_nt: TGTGCCATCAGGTTGGGGAGGAGAGATTCCGCTAGCACAGATACGCAGTATTTT; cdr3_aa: CAIRLGRRDSASTDTQYF
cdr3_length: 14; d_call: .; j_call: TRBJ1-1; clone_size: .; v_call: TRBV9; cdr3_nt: TGTGCCAGCAGCCGCGACTCACTGAACACTGAAGCTTTCTTT; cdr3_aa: CASSRDSLNTEAFF
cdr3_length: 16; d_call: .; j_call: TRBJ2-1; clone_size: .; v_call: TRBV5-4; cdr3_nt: TGTGCCAGCACCGACTTTCGCGGTAAGGACTACAATGAGCAGTTCTTC; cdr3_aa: CASTDFRGKDYNEQFF
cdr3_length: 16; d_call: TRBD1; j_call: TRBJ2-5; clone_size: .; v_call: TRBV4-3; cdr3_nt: TGCGCCAGCAGCCAAGATTGGGGACAGGGGGCAAGGGAGCAGTACTTC; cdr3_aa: CASSQDWGQGAREQYF
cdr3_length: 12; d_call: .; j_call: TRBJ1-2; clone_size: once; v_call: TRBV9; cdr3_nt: TGTGCCAGCAGCGTTGGGGGCGTTGGCTACACCTTC; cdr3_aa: CASSVGGVGYTF
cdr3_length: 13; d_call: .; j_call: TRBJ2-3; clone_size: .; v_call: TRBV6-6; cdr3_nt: TGTGCCAGCAGTTACCGGGGGACAGATACGCAGTATTTT; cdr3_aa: CASSYRGTDTQYF
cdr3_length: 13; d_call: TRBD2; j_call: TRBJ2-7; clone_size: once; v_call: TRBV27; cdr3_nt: TGTGCCAGCAGTTTAGGGGGGGGGTACGAGCAGTACTTC; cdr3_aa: CASSLGGGYEQYF